This passage covers 8 T cell receptor beta chains from one sample sequenced in a study of blood T cell repertoires in COVID-19. Method: immunoSEQ multiplex PCR; TCRdb's copy keeps in-frame clones and lacks some. This table holds roughly 46,000 clones, about 88% found once. The sample was peripheral blood. The receptors were sampled from a man aged 45 to 65 with active COVID-19.

There are a few counts of this clone. This chain connects TRBV2 to TRBJ2-2; maybe TRBD2 (5 bases). Germline V lookup: CDR1 SNHLY, CDR2 FYNNEI. There are 14 residues in the CDR3. V lost 8 bases to trimming and J lost 1 base, with 11 bases between them. The CDR3 region has the DNA TGTGCCAGCCGCCGAGCGGAGAACACCGGGGAGCTGTTTTTT. Amino acids: CASRRAENTGELFF. The whole variable domain, filled in from reference TRBV2 and TRBJ2-2, reads EPEVTQTPSHQVTQMGQEVILRCVPISNHLYFYWYRQILGQKVEFLVSFYNNEISEKSEIFDDQFSVERPDGSNFTLKIRSTKLEDSAMYFCASRRAENTGELFFGEGSRLTVL.

V and J are TRBV3-1 (or the pseudogene TRBV3-2) and TRBJ1-2, with D unresolved. This CDR3 is 12 amino acids long. V gave up 6 bases and J gave up 6 bases, with 11 bases separating them. Germline CDR1 reads LGHDT; CDR2 reads YNNKEL (reference sequence). CDR3 amino acids: CASSPEGHGYTF. The CDR3 DNA is TGTGCCAGCAGTCCGGAGGGTCATGGCTACACCTTC.

The chain combines TRBV7-9 with TRBJ1-2; the D is unclear. Germline CDR1 and CDR2: SEHNR and FQNEAQ (reference sequence). CDR3 length: 13 amino acids. V was cut by 1 base and J by 7 bases, with 10 bases left in between. The CDR3 sequence is CASSLGEWGGYTF. For the CDR3, the DNA is TGTGCCAGCAGCTTAGGGGAGTGGGGTGGCTACACCTTC.

The J gene is TRBJ2-3, the V gene TRBV19; 8 positions match TRBD1. This CDR3 spans 13 amino acids. Germline V CDR1 and CDR2: LNHDA, SQIVND (reference sequence). The CDR3 DNA reads TGTGCAGCTGGTCCAGGGGGCATAGATACGCAGTATTTT. It is translated as CAAGPGGIDTQYF.

The V gene is TRBV24-1, the J gene TRBJ2-3, with 7 bases that match TRBD2. Germline trimming cut 4 bases from V and 8 bases from J; bases unmatched to any gene: 5. This CDR3 region has 13 residues. Germline CDR1 reads KGHDR; CDR2 reads SFDVKD. CDR3 region: CATSDWGEGTQYF. CDR3 nucleotide sequence: TGTGCCACCAGTGACTGGGGGGAGGGTACGCAGTATTTT.

This rearrangement joins TRBV28 to TRBJ2-2; unclear D gene. Germline CDR1 MDHEN, CDR2 SYDVKM. V lost 6 bases, J lost 1 base, and 3 bases lay in between. This CDR3 has 12 amino acids. This CDR3 is CASSQNTGELFF. In DNA form, the CDR3 reads TGTGCCAGCAGCCAGAACACCGGGGAGCTGTTTTTT.

This rearrangement joins TRBV30 to TRBJ1-2, with TRBD1 matching 8 bases. There are 16 residues in the CDR3. From germline, CDR1 is GTSNPN and CDR2 SVGIG (reference sequence). J was trimmed by 7 bases and V by 1 base; bases with no gene match: 14. CDR3 sequence: CAWSDGPAGGRGGYTF. The CDR3 nucleotides are TGTGCCTGGAGTGACGGACCTGCAGGGGGCAGGGGTGGCTACACCTTC.

The chain employs TRBV6-5 and TRBJ1-5; TRBD1 is a possible D gene (5 bases). This CDR3 comprises 15 residues. Germline V gives CDR1 MNHEY, CDR2 SVGAGI. V was trimmed by 8 bases and J by 2 bases, leaving 16 bases between them. The CDR3 region is CASQAGPRGNQPQHF. CDR3 coding DNA: TGTGCCAGCCAAGCAGGGCCCCGGGGCAATCAGCCCCAGCATTTT.